The text below deals with one T cell receptor beta chain. Its antigen is not known. Time point given: blood 4 weeks post-SBRT, at nephrectomy. Treatment given: 15 Gy SBRT to primary tumor, nephrectomy 4 weeks later. Nephrectomy followed 15 Gy stereotactic body radiation by 4 weeks. Blood was sampled at baseline, 2 weeks and 4 weeks after SBRT. The data belong to a study of radiation and T cells in renal cell carcinoma. Points from the study as a whole: Pretreatment tumor biopsies were lacking, so baseline clonotypes are unknown. In blood, top tumor clones expanded by 2 weeks, shrinking by 4.

Measured with immunoSEQ multiplex PCR; TCRdb has only the in-frame clones, and not every one. This sample carries around 170,000 clones, about 88% of them seen once, and the ten largest clones take about 11%. Source: blood, taken from a patient whose treatment included radiotherapy and nephrectomy. The TCR sequence derives from a woman between 45 and 65 years old with renal cell carcinoma.

The CDR3: CASSLGSGGGTEAFF. CDR3 nucleotide sequence: TGCGCCAGCAGCTTGGGCTCAGGGGGTGGCACTGAAGCTTTCTTT. The V call is TRBV5-1, the J call TRBJ1-1; the match to TRBD1 covers 7 bases. V trimming: 0 bases; J trimming: 4 bases; junction bases outside the gene matches: 6. The CDR3 extends over 15 amino acids. CDR1 and CDR2 (germline): SGHRS, YFSETQ.